This T cell receptor beta chain was observed in a study of blood T cell repertoires in COVID-19. The overall study: COVID-19 samples, acute and convalescent, were from the United States, Italy and Spain. Sources were T cells, B-cell-depleted T cells, or PBMCs; the material itself was cDNA or gDNA.

In the original workflow: By means of reference gene primer amplification, nucleated cell counts were estimated. TCRdb's copy holds only in-frame clones and misses some; the assay was immunoSEQ multiplex PCR. V, J and clone size derive from that table, while D and trimming were established from the DNA sequence. This sample carries about 200,000 clones, 60% to 85% of them seen once, and the ten largest clones take 4.5% to 7%. Germline V gives CDR1 SGHTA, CDR2 FQGNSA. Trimming removed 7 bases from V and 4 bases from J; junction bases left unmatched: 11. The CDR3 is 15 amino acids. The clonotype was recovered from a woman between 65 and 79 years old with acute or convalescent COVID-19. Sequencing was performed on peripheral blood. This chain joins TRBV7-2 and TRBJ2-7; 9 nucleotides align to TRBD1. The CDR3 here is CASKRRTGVGYEQYF. The CDR3 DNA reads as TGTGCCAGCAAAAGACGGACAGGGGTAGGGTACGAGCAGTACTTC.